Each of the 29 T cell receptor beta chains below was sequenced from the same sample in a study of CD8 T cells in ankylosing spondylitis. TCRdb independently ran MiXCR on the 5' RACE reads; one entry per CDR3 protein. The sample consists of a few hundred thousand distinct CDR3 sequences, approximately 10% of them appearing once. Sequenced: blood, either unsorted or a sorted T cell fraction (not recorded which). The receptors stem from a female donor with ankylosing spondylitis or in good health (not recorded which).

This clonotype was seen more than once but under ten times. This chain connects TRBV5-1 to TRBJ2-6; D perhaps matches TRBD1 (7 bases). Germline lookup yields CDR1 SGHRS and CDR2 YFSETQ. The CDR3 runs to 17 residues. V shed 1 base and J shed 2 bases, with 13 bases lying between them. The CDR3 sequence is CASSLRQGGTGANVLTF. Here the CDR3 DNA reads TGCGCCAGCAGCTTGCGACAGGGAGGCACTGGGGCCAACGTCCTGACTTTC.

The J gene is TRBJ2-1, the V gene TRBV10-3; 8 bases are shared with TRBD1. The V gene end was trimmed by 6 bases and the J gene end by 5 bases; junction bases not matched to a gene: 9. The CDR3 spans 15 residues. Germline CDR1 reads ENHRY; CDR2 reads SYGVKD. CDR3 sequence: CAIRGSQGANNEQFF. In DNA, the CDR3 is TGTGCCATCAGGGGTTCGCAGGGGGCGAACAATGAGCAGTTCTTC.

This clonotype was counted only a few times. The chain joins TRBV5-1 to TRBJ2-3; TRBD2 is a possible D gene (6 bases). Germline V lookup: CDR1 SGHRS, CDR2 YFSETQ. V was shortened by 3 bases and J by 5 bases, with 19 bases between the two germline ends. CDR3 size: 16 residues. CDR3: CASSSYNGGEEDTQYF. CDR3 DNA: TGCGCCAGCAGCTCCTATAACGGGGGAGAAGAAGATACGCAGTATTTT.

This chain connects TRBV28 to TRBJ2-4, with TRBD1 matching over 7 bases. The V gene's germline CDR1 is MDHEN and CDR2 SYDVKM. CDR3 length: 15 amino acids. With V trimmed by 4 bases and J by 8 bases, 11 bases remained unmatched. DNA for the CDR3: TGTGCCAGCAGTTCCCCTGGGACAGCCTCTGACATTCAGTACTTC. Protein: CASSSPGTASDIQYF.

CDR3 sequence (DNA): TGTGCCACAAAGGCAGCGGGCTATGGAAATGAGCAGTTCTTC. Translation: CATKAAGYGNEQFF. V and J are TRBV2 and TRBJ2-1; D may be TRBD2 (6 bases). The length of the CDR3 is 14 residues. Germline CDR1 and CDR2: SNHLY and FYNNEI. V lost 10 bases and J lost 7, with 20 bases in between. Drawing the rest from reference TRBV2 and TRBJ2-1, the complete variable domain is EPEVTQTPSHQVTQMGQEVILRCVPISNHLYFYWYRQILGQKVEFLVSFYNNEISEKSEIFDDQFSVERPDGSNFTLKIRSTKLEDSAMYFCATKAAGYGNEQFFGPGTRLTVL.

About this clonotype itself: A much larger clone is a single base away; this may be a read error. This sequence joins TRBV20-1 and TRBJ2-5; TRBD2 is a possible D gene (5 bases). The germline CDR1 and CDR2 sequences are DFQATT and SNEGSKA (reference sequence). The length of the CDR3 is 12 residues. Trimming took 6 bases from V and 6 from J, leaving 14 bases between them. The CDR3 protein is CSAFFRGQTQYF. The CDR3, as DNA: TGCAGTGCCTTTTTTCGAGGGCAGACCCAGTACTTC.

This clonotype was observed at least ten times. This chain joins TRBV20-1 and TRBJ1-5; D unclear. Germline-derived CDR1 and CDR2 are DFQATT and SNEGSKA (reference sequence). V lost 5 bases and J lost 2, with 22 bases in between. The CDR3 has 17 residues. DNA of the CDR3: TGCAGTGCTCATACACCGCTTGGGTCTGGGGGCAATCAGCCCCAGCATTTT. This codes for CSAHTPLGSGGNQPQHF.

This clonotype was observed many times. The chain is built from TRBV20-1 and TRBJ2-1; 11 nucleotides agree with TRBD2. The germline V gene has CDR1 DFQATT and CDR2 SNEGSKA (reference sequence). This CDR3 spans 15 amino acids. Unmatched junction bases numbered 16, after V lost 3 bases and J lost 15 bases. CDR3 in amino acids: CSARDSSLAGGGAFF. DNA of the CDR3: TGCAGTGCTAGGGATAGTTCGCTAGCGGGAGGTGGTGCGTTCTTC.

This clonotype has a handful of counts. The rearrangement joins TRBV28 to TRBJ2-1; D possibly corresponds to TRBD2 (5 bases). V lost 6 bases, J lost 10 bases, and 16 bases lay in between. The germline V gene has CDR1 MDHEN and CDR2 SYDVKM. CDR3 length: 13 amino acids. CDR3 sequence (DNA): TGTGCCAGCAGGTCCAGCGGACCCTTCGAGCAGTTCTTC. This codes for CASRSSGPFEQFF.

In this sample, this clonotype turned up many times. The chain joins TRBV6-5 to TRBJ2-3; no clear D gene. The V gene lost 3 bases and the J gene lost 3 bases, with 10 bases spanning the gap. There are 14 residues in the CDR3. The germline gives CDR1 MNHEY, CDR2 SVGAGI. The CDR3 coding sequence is TGTGCCAGCAGTTATCTGACGGCTACAGATACGCAGTATTTT. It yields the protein CASSYLTATDTQYF.

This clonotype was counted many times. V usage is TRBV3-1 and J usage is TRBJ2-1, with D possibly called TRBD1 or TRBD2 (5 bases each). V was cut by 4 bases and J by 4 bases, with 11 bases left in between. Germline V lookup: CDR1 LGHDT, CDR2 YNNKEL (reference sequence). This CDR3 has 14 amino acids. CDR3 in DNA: TGTGCCAGCAGCCCAAGGGACCAATACAATGAGCAGTTCTTC. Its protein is CASSPRDQYNEQFF.

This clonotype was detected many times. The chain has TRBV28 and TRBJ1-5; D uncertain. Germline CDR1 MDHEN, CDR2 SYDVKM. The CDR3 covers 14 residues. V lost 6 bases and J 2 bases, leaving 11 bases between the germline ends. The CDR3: CASRVTVGNQPQHF. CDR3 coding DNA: TGTGCCAGCAGGGTTACAGTGGGCAATCAGCCCCAGCATTTT.

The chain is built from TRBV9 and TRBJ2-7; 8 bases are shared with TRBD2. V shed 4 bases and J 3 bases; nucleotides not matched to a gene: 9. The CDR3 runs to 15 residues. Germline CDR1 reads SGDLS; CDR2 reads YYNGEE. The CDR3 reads CASSPRSGKDYEQYF. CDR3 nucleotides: TGTGCCAGCAGCCCGCGTAGCGGGAAAGACTACGAGCAGTACTTC.

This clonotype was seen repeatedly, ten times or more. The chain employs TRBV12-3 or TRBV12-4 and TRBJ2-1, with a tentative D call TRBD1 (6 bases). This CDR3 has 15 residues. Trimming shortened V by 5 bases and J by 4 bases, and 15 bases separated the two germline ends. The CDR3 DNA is TGTGCCAGCAGTCTTGGGGGCCAACCTTACAATGAGCAGTTCTTC. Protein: CASSLGGQPYNEQFF.

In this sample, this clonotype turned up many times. The CDR3 reads CASSLRDSLNQPQHF. CDR3 in DNA: TGTGCCAGCAGTTTAAGGGACAGCCTCAATCAGCCCCAGCATTTT. V gene TRBV12-3 or TRBV12-4 combines with J gene TRBJ1-5, with 7 nucleotides matching TRBD1. This CDR3 contains 15 residues. Losses at the gene ends were 2 bases for V and 3 bases for J; bases not matched to a gene: 4.

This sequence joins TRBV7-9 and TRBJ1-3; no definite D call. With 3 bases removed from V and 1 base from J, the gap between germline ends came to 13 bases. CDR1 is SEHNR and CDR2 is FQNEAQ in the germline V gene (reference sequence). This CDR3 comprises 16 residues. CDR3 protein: CASSLSVLRSGNTIYF. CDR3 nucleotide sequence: TGTGCCAGCAGCTTGTCGGTTTTGAGGTCTGGAAACACCATATATTTT.

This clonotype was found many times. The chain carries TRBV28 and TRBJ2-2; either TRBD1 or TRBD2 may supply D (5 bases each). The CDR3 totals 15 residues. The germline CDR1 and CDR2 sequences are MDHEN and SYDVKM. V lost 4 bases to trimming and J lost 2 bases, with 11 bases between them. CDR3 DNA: TGTGCCAGCAGTTCCGGGACGGTCAACACCGGGGAGCTGTTTTTT. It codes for CASSSGTVNTGELFF.

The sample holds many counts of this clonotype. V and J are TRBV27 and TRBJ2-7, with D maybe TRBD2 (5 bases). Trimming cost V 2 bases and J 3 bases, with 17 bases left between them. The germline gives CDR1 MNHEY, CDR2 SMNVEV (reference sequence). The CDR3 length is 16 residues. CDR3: CASSLEGSAWGYEQYF. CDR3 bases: TGTGCCAGCAGTTTAGAGGGATCGGCTTGGGGCTACGAGCAGTACTTC.

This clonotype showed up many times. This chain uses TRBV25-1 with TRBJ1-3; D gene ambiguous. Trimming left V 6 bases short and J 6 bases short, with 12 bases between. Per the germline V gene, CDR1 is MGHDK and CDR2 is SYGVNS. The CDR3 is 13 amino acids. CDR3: CASRPEQTNTIYF. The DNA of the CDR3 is TGTGCCAGCAGACCGGAACAGACAAACACCATATATTTT.

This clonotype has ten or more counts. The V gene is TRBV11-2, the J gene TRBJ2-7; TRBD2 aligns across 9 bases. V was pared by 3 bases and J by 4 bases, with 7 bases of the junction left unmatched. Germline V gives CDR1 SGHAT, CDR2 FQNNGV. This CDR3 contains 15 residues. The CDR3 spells CASSFLTSGQYEQYF. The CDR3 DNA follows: TGTGCCAGCAGCTTCTTGACTAGCGGACAATACGAGCAGTACTTC.

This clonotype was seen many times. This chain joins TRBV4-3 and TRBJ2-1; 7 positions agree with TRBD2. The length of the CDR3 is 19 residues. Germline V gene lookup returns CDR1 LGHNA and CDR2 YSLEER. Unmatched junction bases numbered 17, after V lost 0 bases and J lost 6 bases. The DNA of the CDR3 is TGCGCCAGCAGCCAAGACCCCCACCGAGCGGGAAGTTTGGCCAATGAGCAGTTCTTC. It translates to CASSQDPHRAGSLANEQFF.

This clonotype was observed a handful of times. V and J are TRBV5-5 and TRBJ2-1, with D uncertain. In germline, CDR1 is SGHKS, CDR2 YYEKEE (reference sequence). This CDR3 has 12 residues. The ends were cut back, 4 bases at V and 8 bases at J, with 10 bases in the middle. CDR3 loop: CASSLLWDEQFF. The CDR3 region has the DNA TGTGCCAGCAGCCTCTTGTGGGATGAGCAGTTCTTC.

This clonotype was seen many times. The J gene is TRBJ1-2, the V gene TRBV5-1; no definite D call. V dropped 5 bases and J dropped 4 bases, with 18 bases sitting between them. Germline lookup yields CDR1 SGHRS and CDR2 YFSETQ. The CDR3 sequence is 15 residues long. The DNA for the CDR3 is TGCGCCAGCAGGATTCAGGCCATGGAGAGCTATGGCTACACCTTC. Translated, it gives CASRIQAMESYGYTF.

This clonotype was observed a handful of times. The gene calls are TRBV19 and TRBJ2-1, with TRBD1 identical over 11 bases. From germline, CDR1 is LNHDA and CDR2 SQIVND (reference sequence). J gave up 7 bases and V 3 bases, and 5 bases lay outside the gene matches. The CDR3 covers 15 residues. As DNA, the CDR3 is TGTGCCAGTAGTATCAGGGGACAGGGGGGGAATGAGCAGTTCTTC. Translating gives CASSIRGQGGNEQFF.

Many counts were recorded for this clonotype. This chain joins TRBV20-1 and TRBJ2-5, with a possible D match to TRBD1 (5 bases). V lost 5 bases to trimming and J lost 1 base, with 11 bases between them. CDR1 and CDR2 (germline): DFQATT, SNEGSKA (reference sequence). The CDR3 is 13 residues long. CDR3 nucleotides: TGCAGTGCTTCCGGACAAGCCCAAGAGACCCAGTACTTC. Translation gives CSASGQAQETQYF.

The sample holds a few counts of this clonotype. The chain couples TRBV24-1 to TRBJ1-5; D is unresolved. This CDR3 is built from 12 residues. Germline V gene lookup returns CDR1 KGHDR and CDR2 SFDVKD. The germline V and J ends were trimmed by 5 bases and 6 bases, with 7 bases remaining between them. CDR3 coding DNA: TGTGCCACCAGTGCCCCGGTTCAGCCCCAGCATTTT. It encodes CATSAPVQPQHF.

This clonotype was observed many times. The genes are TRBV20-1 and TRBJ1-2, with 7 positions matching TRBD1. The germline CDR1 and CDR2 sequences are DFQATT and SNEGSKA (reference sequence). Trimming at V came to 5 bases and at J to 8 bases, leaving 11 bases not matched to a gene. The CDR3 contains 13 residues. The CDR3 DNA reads TGCAGTGCTGTCAACAGGGGTTTTGGCGGCTACACCTTC. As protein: CSAVNRGFGGYTF.

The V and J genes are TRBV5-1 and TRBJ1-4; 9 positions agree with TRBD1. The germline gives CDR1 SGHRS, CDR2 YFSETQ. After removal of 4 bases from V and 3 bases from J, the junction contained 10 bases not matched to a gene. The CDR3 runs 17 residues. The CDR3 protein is CASSPWNRGLSNEKLFF. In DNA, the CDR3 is TGCGCCAGCAGCCCCTGGAACAGGGGGCTGTCTAATGAAAAACTGTTTTTT.

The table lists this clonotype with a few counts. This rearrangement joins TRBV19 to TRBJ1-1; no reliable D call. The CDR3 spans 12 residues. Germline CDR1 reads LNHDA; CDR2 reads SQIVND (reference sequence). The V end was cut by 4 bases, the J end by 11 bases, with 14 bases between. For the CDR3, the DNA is TGTGCCAGTAGTAGGAGCCGACGGGTGGCTTTCTTT. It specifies CASSRSRRVAFF.